The rows below give T cell receptor beta chains drawn from one sample of a study of cytomegalovirus exposure and HLA in healthy donors. Sequencing used immunoSEQ multiplex PCR; TCRdb keeps in-frame clones, though not all of them. There are some 72,000 clones in the sample, with around 4.4% held by the top ten. Sequencing used PBMCs. Every receptor here comes from a man aged 25-40 years in good health and CMV-seronegative. CDR3s include the opening cysteine and the closing phenylalanine or tryptophan. A D gene is named only where the DNA matches it firmly.

d_call,v_call,j_call,cdr3_aa,cdr3_nt
TRBD1,TRBV10-1,TRBJ2-1,CASSLGQGSSYNEQFF,TGCGCCAGCAGTCTGGGACAGGGGAGCTCCTACAATGAGCAGTTCTTC
TRBD2,TRBV18,TRBJ2-5,CASSPLAGIIEETQYF,TGTGCCAGCTCACCCCTAGCGGGAATCATCGAAGAGACCCAGTACTTC
TRBD1,TRBV2,TRBJ1-1,CASKRGGEYTEAFF,TGTGCCAGCAAGAGAGGGGGCGAGTACACTGAAGCTTTCTTT
TRBD2,TRBV2,TRBJ2-7,CASSATLSGAVEQYF,TGTGCCAGCAGTGCGACCTTAAGCGGGGCTGTCGAGCAGTACTTC
-,TRBV7-9,TRBJ2-7,CASSFPLSPYEQYF,TGTGCCAGCAGCTTCCCCTTGTCTCCCTACGAGCAGTACTTC
-,TRBV5-1,TRBJ2-6,CASSIGQRPGANVLTF,TGCGCCAGCAGCATAGGACAGCGGCCTGGGGCCAACGTCCTGACTTTC
-,TRBV12-5,TRBJ1-5,CASGLGGAGQPQHF,TGTGCTAGTGGTTTAGGGGGGGCGGGACAGCCCCAGCATTTT
TRBD2,TRBV9,TRBJ2-1,CASSVTSGSSEQFF,TGTGCCAGCAGCGTTACTAGCGGGAGCAGTGAGCAGTTCTTC
TRBD1,TRBV5-1,TRBJ2-5,CASSPRLRGSLRETQYF,TGCGCCAGCAGCCCGCGACTCAGGGGGAGCCTTCGGGAGACCCAGTACTTC
-,TRBV5-1,TRBJ1-2,CASSLQTNYGYTF,TGCGCCAGCAGCTTACAGACTAACTATGGCTACACCTTC
TRBD2,TRBV7-8,TRBJ2-3,CASSLRLAGGASTDTQYF,TGTGCCAGCAGCTTAAGGCTAGCGGGAGGCGCTAGCACAGATACGCAGTATTTT
TRBD2,TRBV27,TRBJ2-7,CASSYGLAGVGEQYF,TGTGCCAGCAGTTACGGACTAGCGGGAGTCGGAGAGCAGTACTTC
TRBD1,TRBV10-3,TRBJ2-7,CAISGTGDYEQYF,TGTGCCATCAGTGGGACAGGGGACTACGAGCAGTACTTC
-,TRBV5-1,TRBJ2-2,CASSLEAAVGTGELFF,TGCGCCAGCAGCTTGGAGGCGGCCGTGGGCACCGGGGAGCTGTTTTTT
-,TRBV18,TRBJ1-4,CASSPLATNEKLFF,TGTGCCAGCTCACCACTCGCAACTAATGAAAAACTGTTTTTT
-,TRBV10-3,TRBJ2-1,CAISSGRGADEQFF,TGTGCCATCAGCTCAGGACGGGGGGCCGATGAGCAGTTCTTC
-,TRBV10-2,TRBJ1-2,CASSEAATNYGYTF,TGCGCCAGTTCGGAGGCGGCCACTAACTATGGCTACACCTTC
-,TRBV11-2,TRBJ1-2,CASSPGANYGYTF,TGTGCCAGCAGCCCAGGGGCAAACTATGGCTACACCTTC
TRBD1,TRBV6-6,TRBJ2-5,CASNKGQGGRETQYF,TGTGCCAGCAATAAGGGACAGGGTGGGCGAGAGACCCAGTACTTC
-,TRBV4-3,TRBJ1-1,CASSQDVRAIDTEAFF,TGCGCCAGCAGCCAAGACGTTCGAGCAATCGACACTGAAGCTTTCTTT
-,TRBV28,TRBJ2-7,CASSLNGPYEQYF,TGTGCCAGCAGTTTGAACGGTCCCTACGAGCAGTACTTC
TRBD2,TRBV6-5,TRBJ2-7,CASRGLAGAGEQYF,TGTGCCAGCAGAGGACTAGCGGGGGCTGGCGAGCAGTACTTC
-,TRBV9,TRBJ1-1,CASSVGAGINTEAFF,TGTGCCAGCAGCGTAGGGGCAGGGATTAACACTGAAGCTTTCTTT
-,TRBV19,TRBJ1-1,CASHETATNTEAFF,TGTGCCAGCCACGAGACAGCCACGAACACTGAAGCTTTCTTT
-,TRBV7-8,TRBJ1-5,CASSLAQGRQPQHF,TGTGCCAGCAGCTTAGCACAGGGACGGCAGCCCCAGCATTTT
TRBD1,TRBV2,TRBJ1-1,CASSPDRETEAFF,TGTGCCAGCAGTCCGGACAGGGAAACTGAAGCTTTCTTT
-,TRBV4-3,TRBJ2-1,CASSQGGRSSYNEQFF,TGCGCCAGCAGCCAAGGGGGGAGGAGCTCCTACAATGAGCAGTTCTTC
TRBD2,TRBV12-5,TRBJ2-5,CASGLSGRAETQYF,TGTGCTAGTGGTTTGAGCGGGAGAGCTGAGACCCAGTACTTC
-,TRBV6-5,TRBJ2-7,CASSTTYEQYF,TGTGCCAGCAGTACTACCTACGAGCAGTACTTC
-,TRBV21-1,TRBJ2-5,CASSKGGLAGPETQYF,TGTGCCAGCAGCAAAGGGGGACTAGCGGGCCCAGAGACCCAGTACTTC
TRBD1,TRBV19,TRBJ1-1,CASSLTGTGGTEAFF,TGTGCCAGTAGTCTAACCGGGACAGGGGGCACTGAAGCTTTCTTT
-,TRBV4-1,TRBJ1-1,CASSQRPGVNTEAFF,TGCGCCAGCAGCCAACGGCCGGGGGTGAACACTGAAGCTTTCTTT
-,TRBV19,TRBJ2-5,CASQPTGTRETQYF,TGTGCCAGTCAACCTACCGGGACTCGAGAGACCCAGTACTTC
-,TRBV27,TRBJ2-7,CASSFRQSYEQYF,TGTGCCAGCAGTTTCCGACAATCCTACGAGCAGTACTTC
TRBD1,TRBV7-9,TRBJ2-1,CASSSPTGYNEQFF,TGTGCCAGCAGCTCACCGACAGGGTACAATGAGCAGTTCTTC
TRBD2,TRBV5-1,TRBJ2-7,CASSFLAGDPYEQYF,TGCGCCAGCAGCTTTCTAGCGGGGGACCCCTACGAGCAGTACTTC
-,TRBV30,TRBJ1-1,CAWPPGELNTEAFF,TGTGCCTGGCCCCCCGGAGAACTGAACACTGAAGCTTTCTTT
TRBD2,TRBV29-1,TRBJ2-2,CSVEGLAGVSTGELFF,TGCAGCGTTGAGGGACTAGCGGGAGTAAGCACCGGGGAGCTGTTTTTT
-,TRBV10-3,TRBJ1-3,CAISSGIRISGNTIYF,TGTGCCATCAGCTCCGGGATCCGGATCTCTGGAAACACCATATATTTT
-,TRBV10-3,TRBJ2-7,CAIKGALAEAYEQYF,TGTGCCATCAAAGGCGCCTTAGCAGAGGCCTACGAGCAGTACTTC
-,TRBV6-5,TRBJ1-1,CASSYSYRGDTEAFF,TGTGCCAGCAGTTACTCGTATCGGGGGGACACTGAAGCTTTCTTT
-,TRBV10-3,TRBJ1-2,CAIRTENGYTF,TGTGCCATCAGGACGGAGAATGGCTACACCTTC
-,TRBV19,TRBJ1-2,CASSITGKDYGYTF,TGTGCCAGTAGTATTACAGGAAAGGACTATGGCTACACCTTC
TRBD1,TRBV28,TRBJ2-7,CASTSGGYPYEQYF,TGTGCCAGCACTTCAGGGGGCTATCCATACGAGCAGTACTTC
TRBD1,TRBV2,TRBJ2-7,CASGRGRTGAREQYF,TGTGCCAGCGGCAGGGGAAGGACAGGGGCTCGGGAGCAGTACTTC
-,TRBV5-1,TRBJ2-3,CASSLATEGDTQYF,TGCGCCAGCAGCTTGGCCACCGAGGGAGATACGCAGTATTTT
TRBD1,TRBV7-2,TRBJ2-7,CASSYTGAYEQYF,TGTGCCAGCAGCTATACAGGGGCCTACGAGCAGTACTTC
-,TRBV4-2,TRBJ2-1,CASSQDNRWYEQFF,TGTGCCAGCAGCCAAGATAACAGATGGTATGAGCAGTTCTTC
-,TRBV11-3,TRBJ2-3,CASSRASRGESDTQYF,TGTGCCAGCAGCCGGGCCTCCAGGGGAGAGTCAGATACGCAGTATTTT
TRBD1,TRBV29-1,TRBJ2-7,CSAADRAAYEQYF,TGCAGCGCCGCCGACAGGGCTGCCTACGAGCAGTACTTC
-,TRBV6-5,TRBJ1-2,CASTDTLGAAYGYTF,TGTGCCAGCACCGACACGTTGGGGGCGGCATATGGCTACACCTTC
TRBD2,TRBV5-4,TRBJ2-7,CASSTTSGGAGEQYF,TGTGCCAGCAGCACCACTAGCGGGGGGGCTGGCGAGCAGTACTTC
-,TRBV5-1,TRBJ2-5,CASSQQPGGTEETQYF,TGCGCCAGCAGCCAGCAGCCTGGAGGGACGGAAGAGACCCAGTACTTC
TRBD1,TRBV7-9,TRBJ1-6,CASSSGQGSSPLHF,TGTGCCAGCAGCTCCGGACAGGGGAGTTCACCCCTCCACTTT